The T cell receptor beta chain described here comes from a study of blood T cell repertoires in COVID-19. Original methodology: Estimated nucleated cell counts came from reference gene primer amplification. The repertoire was sequenced with immunoSEQ multiplex PCR; TCRdb's copy has only in-frame clones and lacks some. The V and J calls and clone size were taken over from that table, and D and trimming were inferred from the DNA. The table records approximately 170,000 clones, approximately 85% of them present only once. The CDR3 has 15 residues. Germline V gene data show CDR1 as SNHLY and CDR2 as FYNNEI. V lost 6 bases to trimming and J lost 6 bases; unmatched junction nucleotides: 11.

The TCR comes from a man aged 60 to 75 who had recovered from COVID-19. Sample: peripheral blood. The chain uses TRBV2 and TRBJ1-2, with TRBD1 matching over 9 bases. The CDR3 region has the DNA TGTGCCAGCAGAGCCTTCACAGGGGGCGCCGATGGCTACACCTTC. Its translation is CASRAFTGGADGYTF.